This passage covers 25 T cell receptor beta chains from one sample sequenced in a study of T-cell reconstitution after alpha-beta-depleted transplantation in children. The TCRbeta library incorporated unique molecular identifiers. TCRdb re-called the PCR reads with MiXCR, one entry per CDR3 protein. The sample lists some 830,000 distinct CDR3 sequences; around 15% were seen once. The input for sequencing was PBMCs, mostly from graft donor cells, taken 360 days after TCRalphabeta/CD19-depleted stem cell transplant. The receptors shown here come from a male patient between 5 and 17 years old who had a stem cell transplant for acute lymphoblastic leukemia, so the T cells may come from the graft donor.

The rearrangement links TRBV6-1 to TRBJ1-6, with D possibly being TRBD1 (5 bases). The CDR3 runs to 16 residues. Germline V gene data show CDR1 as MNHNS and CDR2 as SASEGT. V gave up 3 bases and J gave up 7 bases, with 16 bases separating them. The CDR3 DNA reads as TGTGCCAGCAGTGAGGTCGGGGGAGCCCCGAATTCACCCCTCCACTTT. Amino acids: CASSEVGGAPNSPLHF.

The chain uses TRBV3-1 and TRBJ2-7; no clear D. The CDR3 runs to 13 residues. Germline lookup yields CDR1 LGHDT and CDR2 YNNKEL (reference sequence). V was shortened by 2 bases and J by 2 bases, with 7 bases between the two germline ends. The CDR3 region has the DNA TGTGCCAGCAGCCAACTTCTGGCCTACGAGCAGTACTTC. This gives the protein CASSQLLAYEQYF.

CDR3 region: CSARSGRASLGEQFF. Here the CDR3 DNA reads TGCAGTGCCCGTAGCGGGAGGGCGTCGTTGGGGGAGCAGTTCTTC. The chain links TRBV20-1 to TRBJ2-1, with 11 bases aligning to TRBD2. The V gene's germline CDR1 is DFQATT and CDR2 SNEGSKA (reference sequence). Trimming removed 6 bases from V and 10 bases from J; junction bases left unmatched: 14. This CDR3 has 15 amino acids.

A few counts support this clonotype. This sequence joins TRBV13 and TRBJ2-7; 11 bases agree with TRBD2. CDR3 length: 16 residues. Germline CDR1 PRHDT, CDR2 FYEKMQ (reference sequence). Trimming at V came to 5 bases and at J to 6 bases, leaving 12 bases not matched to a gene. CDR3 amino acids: CASSATGTSGDSEQYF. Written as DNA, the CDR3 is TGTGCCAGCAGCGCCACGGGGACTAGCGGAGACAGCGAGCAGTACTTC.

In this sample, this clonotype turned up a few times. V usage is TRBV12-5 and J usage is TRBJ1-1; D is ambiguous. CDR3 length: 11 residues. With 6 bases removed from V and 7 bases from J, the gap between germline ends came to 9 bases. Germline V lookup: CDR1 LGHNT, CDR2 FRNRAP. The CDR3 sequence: CASGFIGEAFF. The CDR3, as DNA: TGTGCTAGTGGCTTCATCGGTGAAGCTTTCTTT.

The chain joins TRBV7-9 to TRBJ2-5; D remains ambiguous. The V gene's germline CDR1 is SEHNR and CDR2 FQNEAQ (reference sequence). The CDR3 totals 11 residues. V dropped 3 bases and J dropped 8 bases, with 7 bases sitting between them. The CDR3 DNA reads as TGTGCCAGCAGCTTTTCCCCTACCCAGTACTTC. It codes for CASSFSPTQYF.

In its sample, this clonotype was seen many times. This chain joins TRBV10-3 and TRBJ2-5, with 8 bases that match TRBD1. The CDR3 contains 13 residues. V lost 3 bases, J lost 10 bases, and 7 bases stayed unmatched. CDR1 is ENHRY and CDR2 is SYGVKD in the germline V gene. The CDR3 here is CAISDDRGWGQYF. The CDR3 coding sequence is TGTGCCATCAGTGACGACAGGGGCTGGGGCCAGTACTTC.

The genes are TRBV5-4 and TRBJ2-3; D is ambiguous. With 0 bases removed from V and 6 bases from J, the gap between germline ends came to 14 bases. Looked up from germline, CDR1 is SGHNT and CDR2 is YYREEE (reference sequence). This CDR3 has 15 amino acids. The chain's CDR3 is CASSLDNAKVDTQYF. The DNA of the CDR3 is TGTGCCAGCAGCTTGGATAACGCGAAAGTGGATACGCAGTATTTT.

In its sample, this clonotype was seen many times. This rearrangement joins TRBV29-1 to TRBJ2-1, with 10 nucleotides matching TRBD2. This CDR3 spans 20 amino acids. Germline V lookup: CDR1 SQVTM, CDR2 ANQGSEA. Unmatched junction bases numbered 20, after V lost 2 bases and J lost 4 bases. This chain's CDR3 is CSVERGLSGRALSFYNEQFF. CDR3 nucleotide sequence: TGCAGCGTTGAAAGGGGACTAAGCGGGAGGGCCCTCTCATTTTACAATGAGCAGTTCTTC.

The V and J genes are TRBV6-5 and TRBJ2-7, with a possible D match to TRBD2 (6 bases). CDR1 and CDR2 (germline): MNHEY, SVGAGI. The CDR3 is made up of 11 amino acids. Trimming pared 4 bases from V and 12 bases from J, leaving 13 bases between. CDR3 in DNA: TGTGCCAGCAGTTCCGCCGGAGGGTCGTACTTC. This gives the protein CASSSAGGSYF.

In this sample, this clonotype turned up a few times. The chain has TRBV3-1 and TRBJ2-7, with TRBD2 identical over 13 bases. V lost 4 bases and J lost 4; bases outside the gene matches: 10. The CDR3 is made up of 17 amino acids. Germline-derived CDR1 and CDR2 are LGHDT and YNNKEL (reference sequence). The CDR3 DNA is TGTGCCAGCAGCCCCACGGGACTAGCGGGATCGGGTTACGAGCAGTACTTC. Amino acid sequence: CASSPTGLAGSGYEQYF.

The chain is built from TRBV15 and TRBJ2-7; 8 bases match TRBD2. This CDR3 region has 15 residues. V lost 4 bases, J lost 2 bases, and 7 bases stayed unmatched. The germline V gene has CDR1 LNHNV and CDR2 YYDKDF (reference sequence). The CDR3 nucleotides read TGTGCCACCAGCACGGAAGGCGGGAGGCCCTACGAGCAGTACTTC. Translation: CATSTEGGRPYEQYF.

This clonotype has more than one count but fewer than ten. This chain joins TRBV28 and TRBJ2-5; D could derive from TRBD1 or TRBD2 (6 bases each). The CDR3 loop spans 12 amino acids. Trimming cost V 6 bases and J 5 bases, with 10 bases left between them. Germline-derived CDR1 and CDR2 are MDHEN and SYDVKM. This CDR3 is CASRGGAETQYF. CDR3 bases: TGTGCCAGCAGGGGGGGCGCGGAGACCCAGTACTTC.

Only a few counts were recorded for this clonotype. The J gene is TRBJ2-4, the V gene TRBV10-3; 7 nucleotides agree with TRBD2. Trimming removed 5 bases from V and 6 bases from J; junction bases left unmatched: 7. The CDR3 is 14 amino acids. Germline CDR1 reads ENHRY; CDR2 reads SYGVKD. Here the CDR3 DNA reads TGTGCCATCAGTAGCGGGACCCCCACAAACATTCAGTACTTC. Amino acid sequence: CAISSGTPTNIQYF.

CDR3 sequence reads: CASSSTGIPEWYEQYF. CDR3 in DNA: TGTGCCAGCAGCTCGACAGGGATCCCCGAGTGGTACGAGCAGTACTTC. The V and J genes are TRBV7-9 and TRBJ2-7, with 7 positions matching TRBD1. V lost 4 bases, J lost 4 bases, and 13 bases stayed unmatched. This CDR3 is built from 16 residues. Germline CDR1 reads SEHNR; CDR2 reads FQNEAQ (reference sequence).

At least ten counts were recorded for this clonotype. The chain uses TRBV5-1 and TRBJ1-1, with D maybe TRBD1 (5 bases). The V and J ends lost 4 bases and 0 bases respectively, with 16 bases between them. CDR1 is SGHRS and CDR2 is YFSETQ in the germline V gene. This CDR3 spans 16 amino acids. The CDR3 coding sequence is TGCGCCAGCAGCGTAAGGGGCAGGGTAATGAACACTGAAGCTTTCTTT. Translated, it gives CASSVRGRVMNTEAFF.

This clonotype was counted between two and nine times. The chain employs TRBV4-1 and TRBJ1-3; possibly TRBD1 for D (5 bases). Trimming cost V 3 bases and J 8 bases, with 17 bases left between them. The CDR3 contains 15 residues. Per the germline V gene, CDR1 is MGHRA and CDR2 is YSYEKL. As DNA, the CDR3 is TGCGCCAGCAGCCACCATGGGACTACGCAAGACACCATATATTTT. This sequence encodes CASSHHGTTQDTIYF.

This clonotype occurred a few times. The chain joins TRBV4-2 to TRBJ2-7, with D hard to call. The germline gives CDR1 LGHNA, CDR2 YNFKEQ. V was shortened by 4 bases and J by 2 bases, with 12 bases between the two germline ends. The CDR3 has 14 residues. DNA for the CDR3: TGTGCCAGCAGCCCAGATCTGCTTCCCTACGAGCAGTACTTC. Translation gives CASSPDLLPYEQYF.

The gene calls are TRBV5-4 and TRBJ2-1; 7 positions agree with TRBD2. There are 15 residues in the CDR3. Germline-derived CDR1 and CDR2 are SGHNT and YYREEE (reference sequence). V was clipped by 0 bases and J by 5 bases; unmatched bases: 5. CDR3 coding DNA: TGTGCCAGCAGCTTGGTCGGGAGGACTAACAATGAGCAGTTCTTC. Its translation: CASSLVGRTNNEQFF.

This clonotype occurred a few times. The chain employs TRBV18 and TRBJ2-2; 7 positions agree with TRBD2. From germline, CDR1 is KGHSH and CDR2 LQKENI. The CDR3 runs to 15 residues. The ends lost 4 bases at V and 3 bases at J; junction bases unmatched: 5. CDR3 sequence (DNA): TGTGCCAGCTCACGCCTAGCGGATTACACCGGGGAGCTGTTTTTT. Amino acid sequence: CASSRLADYTGELFF.

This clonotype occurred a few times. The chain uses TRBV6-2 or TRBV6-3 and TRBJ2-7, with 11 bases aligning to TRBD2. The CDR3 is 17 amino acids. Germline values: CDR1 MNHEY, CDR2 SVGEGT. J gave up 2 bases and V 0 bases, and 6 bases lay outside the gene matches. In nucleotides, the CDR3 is TGTGCCAGCAGTTACTCATCTAGCGGGAGGCCCACCTACGAGCAGTACTTC. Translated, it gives CASSYSSSGRPTYEQYF.

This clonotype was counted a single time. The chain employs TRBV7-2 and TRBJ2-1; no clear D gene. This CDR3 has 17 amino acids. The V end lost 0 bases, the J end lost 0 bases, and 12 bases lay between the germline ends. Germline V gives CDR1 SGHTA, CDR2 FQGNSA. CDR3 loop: CASSLALRKSSYNEQFF. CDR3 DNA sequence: TGTGCCAGCAGCTTAGCGCTCAGGAAAAGCTCCTACAATGAGCAGTTCTTC.

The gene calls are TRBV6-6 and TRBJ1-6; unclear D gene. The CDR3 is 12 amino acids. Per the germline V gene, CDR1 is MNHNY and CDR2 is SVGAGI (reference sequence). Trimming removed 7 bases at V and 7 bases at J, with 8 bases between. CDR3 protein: CASIRANSPLHF. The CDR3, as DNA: TGTGCCAGCATAAGGGCGAATTCACCCCTCCACTTT.

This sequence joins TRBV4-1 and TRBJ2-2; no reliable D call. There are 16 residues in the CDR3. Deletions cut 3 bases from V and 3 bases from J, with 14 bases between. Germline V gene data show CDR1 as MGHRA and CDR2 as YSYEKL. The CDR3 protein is CASSHMGQLDTGELFF. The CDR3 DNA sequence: TGCGCCAGCAGCCACATGGGCCAACTTGACACCGGGGAGCTGTTTTTT.

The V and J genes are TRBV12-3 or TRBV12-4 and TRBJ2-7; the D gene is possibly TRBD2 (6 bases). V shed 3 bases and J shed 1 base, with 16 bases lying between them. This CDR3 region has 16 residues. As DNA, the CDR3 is TGTGCCAGCAGTTTCGGAGGAGGGCGTAATTCCTACGAGCAGTACTTC. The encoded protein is CASSFGGGRNSYEQYF.